The sequence of this T cell receptor beta chain was determined in a study of Ad26.COV2.S vaccination and SARS-CoV-2 variants. Generated by immunoSEQ multiplex PCR, the TCRdb table keeps only in-frame clones and is missing some. Among around 320,000 clones listed, about 86% were seen once. Treatment: 15 to 20 received Ad26.COV2.S at low or high dose, single or two shots; 5 received placebo; per-sample allocation not given. The samples date from day 63 after the first vaccine or placebo injection. This CDR3 has 13 residues. CDR1 is MNHEY and CDR2 is SVGAGI in the germline V gene. V was pared by 8 bases and J by 3 bases, with 13 bases between.

The TCR sequence derives from a person between 18 and 60 years old who received the Ad26.COV2.S COVID-19 vaccine or a placebo. V is TRBV6-5 and J is TRBJ2-5, with D possibly matching TRBD2 (7 bases). Material: peripheral blood, obtained in a trial of Ad26.COV2.S vaccine versus placebo. CDR3 DNA sequence: TGTGCCAGCTCGGGGGGCATAAAAGAGACCCAGTACTTC. Encoded protein: CASSGGIKETQYF.